A selection of T cell receptor beta chains follows, all from one sample in a study of Graves' ophthalmopathy and Graves' hyperthyroidism. TCRdb re-called the multiplex PCR reads with MiXCR, one entry per CDR3 protein. The sample holds 500,000 to 700,000 distinct CDR3 sequences, less than 45% seen once. Sequencing used peripheral blood or thyroid tissue (not recorded which). These receptors were collected from an adult man with Graves' hyperthyroidism. Each CDR3 is given with its conserved first and last residue. The order of the fields is J gene, V gene, clone size, D gene, CDR3 DNA, CDR3 protein. The D gene is left open where the match is weak. Clone size is given for some rows only: seen once, a few or many times, or a class if the clone is expanded.

TRBJ1-2,TRBV9,many,TRBD1,TGTGCCAGCAGCGCGGGACAGGGGGTCGGCTACACCTTC,CASSAGQGVGYTF
TRBJ1-1,TRBV4-1,few,TRBD1,TGCGCCAGCAGCCAAGATCCAGGACAGGTGACCATGAACACTGAAGCTTTCTTT,CASSQDPGQVTMNTEAFF
TRBJ2-1,TRBV7-8,-,-,TGCGCCAGCAGCTTGGCCAACGGGGAGCAGTTCTTC,CASSLANGEQFF
TRBJ1-2,TRBV12-3/TRBV12-4,many,-,TGTGCCAGCTCAGTCCCGGGGGCCTATGGCTACACCTTC,CASSVPGAYGYTF
TRBJ2-5,TRBV19,-,-,TGTGCCAGTAGTATCAGGGGAGGAGAGACCCAGTACTTC,CASSIRGGETQYF
TRBJ2-7,TRBV4-1,-,TRBD1,TGCGCCAGCAGCCAAGTTGGGGACAGGGGCTACGAGCAGTACTTC,CASSQVGDRGYEQYF
TRBJ1-4,TRBV5-8,many,TRBD1,TGTGCCAGCAGCCAAAACCTAGGGACAGGGTATGAAAAACTGTTTTTT,CASSQNLGTGYEKLFF
TRBJ2-7,TRBV28,many,-,TGTGCCAGCAGTTTACCCCAGGGATACGAGCAGTACTTC,CASSLPQGYEQYF
TRBJ1-6,TRBV7-9,many,-,TGTGCCAGCAGCTTAAGTGGTTCACCCCTCCACTTT,CASSLSGSPLHF
TRBJ2-5,TRBV5-8,many,-,TGTGCCAGCAGCTTGGAAACGGGTTGGGAGACCCAGTACTTC,CASSLETGWETQYF
TRBJ1-4,TRBV2,-,-,TGTGCCAGCAGCTTACACAGGGCCCCGGAGGAAAAACTGTTTTTT,CASSLHRAPEEKLFF
TRBJ2-6,TRBV7-2,-,TRBD2,TGTGCCAGCACCCCGGGGGGGGCAGGACGCCCCTCTGGGGCCAACGCCCTGACTTTC,CASTPGGAGRPSGANALTF
TRBJ1-5,TRBV30,-,-,TGTGCCTGGAGTGTAGCAGGGAGCAATCAGCCCCAGCATTTT,CAWSVAGSNQPQHF
TRBJ2-7,TRBV10-3,-,TRBD1,TGTGCCAGCAGAGACCCCAGACAGGGGAGCTCCTACGAGCAGTACTTC,CASRDPRQGSSYEQYF
TRBJ1-2,TRBV15,many,TRBD1,TGTGCCACCAGAAGGGACAGATCTAACTATGGCTACACCTTC,CATRRDRSNYGYTF
TRBJ1-2,TRBV6-5,few,TRBD1,TGTGCCAGCAGTTACCACCGCCCGGGACAGGACTATGGCTACACCTTC,CASSYHRPGQDYGYTF
TRBJ1-5,TRBV20-1,-,TRBD1,TGCAGTGCTTCCGGGACAGGGTTCCAGCCCCAGCATTTT,CSASGTGFQPQHF
TRBJ1-1,TRBV2,few,TRBD1,TGTGCCAGCAGTGAAAGGCCAGGGGGCGCGGGATGGAAAACTGAAGCTTTCTTT,CASSERPGGAGWKTEAFF
TRBJ2-7,TRBV2,many,TRBD2,TGTGCCAGCAGCCGGGACTATGGAGACGAGCAGTACTTC,CASSRDYGDEQYF
TRBJ2-5,TRBV5-1,few,TRBD2,TGCGCCAGCAGCTCGGGACTAGCGGGGGGATCTGAGACCCAGTACTTC,CASSSGLAGGSETQYF
TRBJ2-7,TRBV14,many,TRBD2,TGTGCCAGCAGCCAAGGCCCACTAGCGTTACGTACCTACGAGCAGTACTTC,CASSQGPLALRTYEQYF
TRBJ2-2,TRBV6-5,many,-,TGTGCCAGCAGTTACCTAAGAGGGAACACCGGGGAGCTGTTTTTT,CASSYLRGNTGELFF
TRBJ2-7,TRBV7-2,few,-,TGTGCCAGCAGCTTAGCTTTCATGGGAGCCGGCTACGAGCAGTACTTC,CASSLAFMGAGYEQYF
TRBJ2-3,TRBV7-9,-,-,TGTGCCAGCAGCTCCCGGACTACCGGCACAGATACGCAGTATTTT,CASSSRTTGTDTQYF
TRBJ1-1,TRBV5-4,-,-,TGTGCCAGCAGCCATCGGACCGGGATTAACACTGAAGCTTTCTTT,CASSHRTGINTEAFF
TRBJ2-7,TRBV7-4,-,-,TGTGCCAGCAGCTTTGAGGGAGGTGTCTCCTACGAGCAGTACTTC,CASSFEGGVSYEQYF
TRBJ2-7,TRBV5-1,many,-,TGCGCCAGCAGCCTCGGGGCGCTCCAGTACGAGCAGTACTTC,CASSLGALQYEQYF
TRBJ2-2,TRBV30,-,-,TGTGCCTGGAGGGGGCAGGGCGGGGAGCTGCTTTTT,CAWRGQGGELLF
TRBJ2-3,TRBV7-8,-,-,TGTGCCAGCAGCTTATCCCAGAACACAGATACGCAGTATTTT,CASSLSQNTDTQYF
TRBJ2-2,TRBV20-1,many,TRBD1,TGCAGTGCTAGACCCGGACAGGGGCCGGTCGCCGGGGAGCTGTTTTTT,CSARPGQGPVAGELFF
TRBJ2-2,TRBV24-1,-,-,TGTGCCACCAGTGATCAAGACAGGTTTTCGAACACCGGGGAGCTGTTTTTT,CATSDQDRFSNTGELFF
TRBJ2-1,TRBV7-4,-,-,TGTGCCAGCAGCTCCCGGGTCTGGGACAATGAGCAGTTCTTC,CASSSRVWDNEQFF
TRBJ1-6,TRBV25-1,-,-,TGTGCCAGCAGTGACGATACAGGGAGCTCCTATAATTCACCCCTCCACTTT,CASSDDTGSSYNSPLHF
TRBJ2-7,TRBV7-2,-,TRBD2,TGTGCCAGCAGATCCTATGGGGGGGAAGGCGAGCAGTACTTC,CASRSYGGEGEQYF
TRBJ2-7,TRBV29-1,-,-,TGCAGCGTTGCCGGACAGGGAACTAGCGGCTTAAGCTCCTACGAGCAGTACTTC,CSVAGQGTSGLSSYEQYF
TRBJ1-5,TRBV19,-,-,TGTGCCAGTAAAGTGGAGGAAGCCTCGGGCAATCAGCCCCAGCATTTT,CASKVEEASGNQPQHF
TRBJ2-7,TRBV28,-,-,TGTGCCAGCAGGATTTTCTACGAGCAGTACTTC,CASRIFYEQYF
TRBJ2-2,TRBV29-1,-,-,TGCAGCGTCGGACTTCACACCGGGGAGCTGTTTTTT,CSVGLHTGELFF
TRBJ1-2,TRBV6-6,many,-,TGTGCCAGCGAATACAGACAGGCGGATGGCTACACCTTC,CASEYRQADGYTF
TRBJ1-6,TRBV2,many,-,TGTGCCAGCAGAAGGGATTCACCCCTCCACTTT,CASRRDSPLHF